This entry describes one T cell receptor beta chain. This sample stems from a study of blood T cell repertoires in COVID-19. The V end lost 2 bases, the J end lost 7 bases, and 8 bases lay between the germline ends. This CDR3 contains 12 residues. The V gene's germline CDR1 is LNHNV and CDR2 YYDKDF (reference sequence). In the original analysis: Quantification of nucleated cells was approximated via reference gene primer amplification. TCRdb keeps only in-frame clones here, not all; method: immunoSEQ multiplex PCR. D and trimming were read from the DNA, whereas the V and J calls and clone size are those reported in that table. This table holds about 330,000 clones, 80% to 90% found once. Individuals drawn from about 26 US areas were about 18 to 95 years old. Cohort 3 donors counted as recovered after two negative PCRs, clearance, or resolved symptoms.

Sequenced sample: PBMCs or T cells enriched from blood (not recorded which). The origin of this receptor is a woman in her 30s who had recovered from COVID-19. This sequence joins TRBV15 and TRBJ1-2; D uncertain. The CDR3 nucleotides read TGTGCCACCAGCAGAACGGGAACTGGCTACACCTTC. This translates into CATSRTGTGYTF.